What follows are 26 T cell receptor beta chains derived from one specimen sequenced in a study of blood T cell repertoires in COVID-19. Measured with immunoSEQ multiplex PCR; TCRdb has only the in-frame clones, and not every one. This table has about 200,000 clones, about 88% appearing once. What was sequenced was peripheral blood. The receptors originated from a woman in her forties or fifties with COVID-19, enrolled during active disease.

V usage is TRBV9 and J usage is TRBJ2-3, with 9 nucleotides matching TRBD2. The CDR3 sequence is 16 residues long. Germline CDR1 is SGDLS and CDR2 is YYNGEE. V shed 1 base, J shed 2 bases, and the junction held 5 bases outside the gene matches. Written as DNA, the CDR3 is TGTGCCAGCAGCGTACTAGTAGCGGGGGACACAGATACGCAGTATTTT. Translated: CASSVLVAGDTDTQYF.

This chain connects TRBV6-6 to TRBJ1-5, with D maybe TRBD1 (5 bases). Germline values: CDR1 MNHNY, CDR2 SVGAGI (reference sequence). The CDR3 loop spans 14 amino acids. Trimming took 6 bases from V and 3 from J, leaving 12 bases between them. CDR3 protein: CASSSRDLNQPQHF. The CDR3 DNA reads as TGTGCCAGCAGCTCCAGGGATCTCAATCAGCCCCAGCATTTT.

The rearrangement uses TRBV4-2 and TRBJ1-1, with 8 bases lining up with TRBD1. The V gene end was trimmed by 1 base and the J gene end by 3 bases; junction bases not matched to a gene: 4. The CDR3 covers 15 residues. From germline, CDR1 is LGHNA and CDR2 YNFKEQ. In DNA, the CDR3 is TGTGCCAGCAGCCAAGGGACAGGGATGGACACTGAAGCTTTCTTT. This gives the protein CASSQGTGMDTEAFF.

V and J are TRBV5-1 and TRBJ2-1; D is possibly TRBD2 (6 bases). Germline values: CDR1 SGHRS, CDR2 YFSETQ. This CDR3 spans 16 amino acids. Trimming pared 4 bases from V and 12 bases from J, leaving 26 bases between. CDR3 in amino acids: CASSPQPGLPPSGQFF. The CDR3 DNA sequence: TGCGCCAGCAGCCCCCAGCCCGGACTACCCCCTTCGGGGCAGTTCTTC. The variable domain in full, with the rest retrieved from reference TRBV5-1 and TRBJ2-1, is KAGVTQTPRYLIKTRGQQVTLSCSPISGHRSVSWYQQTPGQGLQFLFEYFSETQRNKGNFPGRFSGRQFSNSRSEMNVSTLELGDSALYLCASSPQPGLPPSGQFFGPGTRLTVL.

The chain uses TRBV14 and TRBJ1-1; 8 bases are shared with TRBD1. From germline, CDR1 is SGHDN and CDR2 FVKESK. This CDR3 is 16 amino acids long. V was clipped by 5 bases and J by 3 bases; unmatched bases: 11. The CDR3 DNA is TGTGCCAGCAGCGTTCGGACAGGGATAGGGGACACTGAAGCTTTCTTT. This sequence encodes CASSVRTGIGDTEAFF.

This chain connects TRBV9 to TRBJ2-1; 10 bases fit TRBD1. The CDR3 is 14 residues long. The germline V gene has CDR1 SGDLS and CDR2 YYNGEE. V gave up 0 bases and J gave up 9 bases; unmatched junction bases: 3. This CDR3 is CASSVVGQGSEQFF. The CDR3, as DNA: TGTGCCAGCAGCGTAGTGGGACAGGGGAGTGAGCAGTTCTTC.

This clone was recorded a few times. V usage is TRBV30 and J usage is TRBJ1-6; tentatively, D is TRBD1 (5 bases). Germline CDR1 GTSNPN, CDR2 SVGIG (reference sequence). The CDR3 totals 14 residues. Trimming left V 0 bases short and J 6 bases short, with 9 bases between. The CDR3 DNA follows: TGTGCCTGGAGTGTAGACAGAACTAATTCACCCCTCCACTTT. It yields the protein CAWSVDRTNSPLHF.

This clone showed up just once. The chain has TRBV18 and TRBJ1-2; D remains unclear. This CDR3 region has 16 residues. The V end was cut by 3 bases, the J end by 4 bases, with 18 bases between. Germline loops: CDR1 KGHSH, CDR2 LQKENI. CDR3: CASSPRSEGWAYGYTF. Written as DNA, the CDR3 is TGTGCCAGCTCACCCCGATCCGAGGGATGGGCCTATGGCTACACCTTC.

The chain employs TRBV19 and TRBJ2-7; D is possibly TRBD2 (5 bases). The germline V and J ends were trimmed by 5 bases and 3 bases, with 14 bases remaining between them. The CDR3 runs to 14 residues. The germline CDR1 and CDR2 sequences are LNHDA and SQIVND (reference sequence). CDR3: CASSPTGNGYEQYF. In nucleotides, the CDR3 is TGTGCCAGTAGTCCGACGGGAAACGGCTACGAGCAGTACTTC.

In DNA form, the CDR3 reads TGTGCCATTGCCACGGGATACCAAGAGACCCAGTACTTC. Its protein is CAIATGYQETQYF. The chain couples TRBV10-3 to TRBJ2-5; D may be TRBD2 (5 bases). The CDR3 has 13 residues. V gave up 9 bases and J gave up 0 bases, with 11 bases separating them. Germline-derived CDR1 and CDR2 are ENHRY and SYGVKD.

The chain uses TRBV5-6 and TRBJ2-1; TRBD2 matches 12 bases. CDR3 size: 14 residues. Germline V lookup: CDR1 SGHDT, CDR2 YYEEEE. V gave up 7 bases and J gave up 3 bases; unmatched junction bases: 2. The CDR3 DNA sequence: TGTGCCAGCGAGACTAGCGGGGGCTACAATGAGCAGTTCTTC. This encodes CASETSGGYNEQFF.

The CDR3 is CASSYATGNTIYF. The CDR3 DNA reads as TGTGCCAGCAGTTATGCGACTGGAAACACCATATATTTT. J is TRBJ1-3 and V is TRBV6-5; D not certain. The CDR3 is 13 amino acids. Per germline, CDR1 MNHEY and CDR2 SVGAGI. The ends were cut back, 3 bases at V and 2 bases at J, with 5 bases in the middle.

The chain joins TRBV18 to TRBJ2-1; D might be TRBD2 (6 bases). The V end was cut by 2 bases, the J end by 0 bases, with 14 bases between. The CDR3 sequence is 17 residues long. Germline V gene lookup returns CDR1 KGHSH and CDR2 LQKENI. The CDR3 DNA sequence: TGTGCCAGCTCACCATGGACTACCCGCGGCTCCTACAATGAGCAGTTCTTC. Amino acid sequence: CASSPWTTRGSYNEQFF. Combining the CDR3 with reference TRBV18 and TRBJ2-1 gives the whole variable domain NAGVMQNPRHLVRRRGQEARLRCSPMKGHSHVYWYRQLPEEGLKFMVYLQKENIIDESGMPKERFSAEFPKEGPSILRIQQVVRGDSAAYFCASSPWTTRGSYNEQFFGPGTRLTVL.

The CDR3 DNA reads TGCAGCGTTGGGTTTGCAGGGGTCGGCAACACCATATATTTT. Protein product: CSVGFAGVGNTIYF. The chain carries TRBV29-1 and TRBJ1-3; D is possibly TRBD1 (6 bases). The CDR3 runs to 14 residues. V was shortened by 4 bases and J by 7 bases, with 17 bases between the two germline ends. Germline loops: CDR1 SQVTM, CDR2 ANQGSEA.

This chain joins TRBV7-9 and TRBJ1-6; D gene ambiguous. Germline V gene sequence: CDR1 SEHNR, CDR2 FQNEAQ (reference sequence). Trimming removed 4 bases from V and 8 bases from J, with 3 bases in between. The CDR3 runs to 11 residues. This chain's CDR3 is CASSSDSPLHF. The CDR3 DNA sequence: TGTGCCAGCAGCTCCGATTCACCCCTCCACTTT. The variable domain in full, completed from reference TRBV7-9 and TRBJ1-6, reads DTGVSQNPRHKITKRGQNVTFRCDPISEHNRLYWYRQTLGQGPEFLTYFQNEAQLEKSRLLSDRFSAERPKGSFSTLEIQRTEQGDSAMYLCASSSDSPLHFGNGTRLTVT.

The chain recombines TRBV3-1 (or the pseudogene TRBV3-2) with TRBJ2-4; 15 positions agree with TRBD2. In germline, CDR1 is LGHDT, CDR2 YNNKEL (reference sequence). V shed 1 base, J shed 4 bases, and the junction held 5 bases outside the gene matches. The CDR3 totals 18 residues. The CDR3 region has the DNA TGTGCCAGCAGCCAAGGTGGACTAGCGGGGGGGCTAAAAAACATTCAGTACTTC. Its protein product is CASSQGGLAGGLKNIQYF.

This rearrangement joins TRBV20-1 to TRBJ1-4, with D maybe TRBD1 (5 bases). In germline, CDR1 is DFQATT, CDR2 SNEGSKA (reference sequence). V lost 3 bases, J lost 4 bases, and 15 bases lay in between. This CDR3 region has 15 residues. CDR3 nucleotides: TGCAGTGCTAGTACAGGCGGGGGAGTTAATGAAAAACTGTTTTTT. Amino acids: CSASTGGGVNEKLFF.

This clone was recorded only once. The chain couples TRBV5-1 to TRBJ2-3; tentative D call: TRBD2 (5 bases). Deletions cut 4 bases from V and 3 bases from J, with 18 bases between. Germline lookup yields CDR1 SGHRS and CDR2 YFSETQ. The CDR3 is 16 residues long. The CDR3 region is CASSITSGFGTDTQYF. The CDR3 DNA follows: TGCGCCAGCAGCATCACCTCGGGATTTGGGACAGATACGCAGTATTTT.

The genes are TRBV6-5 and TRBJ1-2, with D possibly being TRBD1 (5 bases). Germline V lookup: CDR1 MNHEY, CDR2 SVGAGI. V lost 6 bases, J lost 3 bases, and 14 bases lay in between. The CDR3 is 14 amino acids. This CDR3 is CASRAGYPHYGYTF. The CDR3 DNA sequence: TGTGCCAGCAGAGCAGGGTACCCTCACTATGGCTACACCTTC.

The chain has TRBV28 and TRBJ2-1, with D tentatively TRBD1 (5 bases). The V end was cut by 3 bases, the J end by 5 bases, with 8 bases between. Germline loops: CDR1 MDHEN, CDR2 SYDVKM. This CDR3 is 13 amino acids long. The DNA of the CDR3 is TGTGCCAGCAGTTTTGACAGCCACAATGAGCAGTTCTTC. Its protein is CASSFDSHNEQFF. The full variable domain, its missing parts supplied by reference TRBV28 and TRBJ2-1, is DVKVTQSSRYLVKRTGEKVFLECVQDMDHENMFWYRQDPGLGLRLIYFSYDVKMKEKGDIPEGYSVSREKKERFSLILESASTNQTSMYLCASSFDSHNEQFFGPGTRLTVL.

This clone was observed once. The rearrangement joins TRBV13 to TRBJ2-7, with D maybe TRBD2 (6 bases). V shed 5 bases and J shed 7 bases, with 12 bases lying between them. Germline V gene sequence: CDR1 PRHDT, CDR2 FYEKMQ (reference sequence). The CDR3 runs to 12 residues. The CDR3: CASSTGTGEQYV. DNA of the CDR3: TGTGCCAGCAGCACGGGGACTGGAGAGCAGTACGTC.

This clone was counted only a few times. This sequence joins TRBV9 and TRBJ2-3; D perhaps matches TRBD2 (7 bases). Germline V gives CDR1 SGDLS, CDR2 YYNGEE. CDR3 length: 15 amino acids. V lost 2 bases and J 1 base, leaving 11 bases between the germline ends. The CDR3 loop reads CASSVWGGRTDTQYF. CDR3 in DNA: TGTGCCAGCAGCGTTTGGGGGGGGCGCACAGATACGCAGTATTTT.

This chain connects TRBV3-1 (or the pseudogene TRBV3-2) to TRBJ1-6; 7 positions agree with TRBD1. V was pared by 8 bases and J by 10 bases, with 5 bases of the junction left unmatched. This CDR3 has 12 residues. The germline CDR1 and CDR2 sequences are LGHDT and YNNKEL (reference sequence). CDR3 loop: CASGQDGSPLHF. CDR3 DNA: TGTGCCAGCGGACAGGATGGATCACCCCTCCACTTT.

The chain combines TRBV20-1 with TRBJ2-1; 7 bases are shared with TRBD2. The CDR3 is 14 residues long. V gave up 3 bases and J gave up 8 bases; unmatched junction bases: 10. Germline lookup yields CDR1 DFQATT and CDR2 SNEGSKA (reference sequence). CDR3 coding DNA: TGCAGTGCTAGTGGGTCGGGGGGTTTATATGAGCAGTTCTTC. Translation gives CSASGSGGLYEQFF.

The CDR3 region is CEARAARNNSPLHF. CDR3 coding DNA: TGTGAGGCCAGGGCAGCCCGAAATAATTCACCCCTCCACTTT. The chain recombines TRBV6-5 with TRBJ1-6; possible D gene TRBD1, 5 bases. The CDR3 is 14 residues long. Per germline, CDR1 MNHEY and CDR2 SVGAGI.

The sample holds one count of this clone. The J gene is TRBJ2-5, the V gene TRBV19; 7 nucleotides match TRBD2. After removal of 5 bases from V and 6 bases from J, the junction contained 6 bases not matched to a gene. This CDR3 is 13 amino acids long. The germline V gene encodes CDR1 LNHDA and CDR2 SQIVND (reference sequence). The CDR3 region has the DNA TGTGCCAGTAGTGGGGGGGGACCGAAGACCCAGTACTTC. Protein product: CASSGGGPKTQYF.